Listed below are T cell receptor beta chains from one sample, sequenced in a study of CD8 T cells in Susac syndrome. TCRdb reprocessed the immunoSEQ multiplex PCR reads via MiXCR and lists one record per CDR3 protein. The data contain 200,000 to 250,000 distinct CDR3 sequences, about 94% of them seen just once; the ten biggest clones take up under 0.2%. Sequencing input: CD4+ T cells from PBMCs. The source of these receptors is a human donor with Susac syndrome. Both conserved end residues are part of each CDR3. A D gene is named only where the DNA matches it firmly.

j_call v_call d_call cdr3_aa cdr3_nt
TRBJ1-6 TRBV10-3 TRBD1 CAIRDRSSYNSPLHF TGTGCCATCAGGGACAGGAGCTCCTATAATTCACCCCTCCACTTT
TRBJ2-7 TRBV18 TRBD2 CASSVTGGVYEQYF TGTGCCAGCTCAGTCACCGGGGGGGTCTACGAGCAGTACTTC
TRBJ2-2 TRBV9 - CASSVFPPGTNTGELFF TGTGCCAGCAGCGTATTCCCGCCAGGAACGAACACCGGGGAGCTGTTTTTT
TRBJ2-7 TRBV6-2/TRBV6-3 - CASRPSGGSYEQYF TGTGCCAGCAGACCGTCGGGCGGTAGCTACGAGCAGTACTTC
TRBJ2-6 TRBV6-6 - CASSFPKGSGANVLTF TGTGCCAGCAGTTTCCCAAAAGGGTCTGGGGCCAACGTCCTGACTTTC
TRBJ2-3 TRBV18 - CASSLRTDSSSTDTQYF TGTGCCAGCTCACTCCGTACGGACAGTTCTAGCACAGATACGCAGTATTTT
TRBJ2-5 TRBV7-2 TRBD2 CASSLGGTSGGETQYF TGTGCCAGCAGCCTCGGCGGGACTAGCGGGGGGGAGACCCAGTACTTC
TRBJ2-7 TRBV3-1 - CASSQVPQNDGEQYF TGTGCCAGCAGCCAAGTCCCCCAGAACGACGGCGAGCAGTACTTC
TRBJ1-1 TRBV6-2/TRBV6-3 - CASSHKVALHTEAFF TGTGCCAGCAGCCATAAAGTGGCCTTGCACACTGAAGCTTTCTTT
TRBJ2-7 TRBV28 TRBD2 CAGNRASGSEQYF TGTGCCGGCAACAGGGCTAGCGGGAGCGAGCAGTACTTC
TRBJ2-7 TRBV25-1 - CASSAGSRGGFSYEQYF TGTGCCAGCAGCGCTGGAAGCCGCGGGGGCTTCTCCTACGAGCAGTACTTC